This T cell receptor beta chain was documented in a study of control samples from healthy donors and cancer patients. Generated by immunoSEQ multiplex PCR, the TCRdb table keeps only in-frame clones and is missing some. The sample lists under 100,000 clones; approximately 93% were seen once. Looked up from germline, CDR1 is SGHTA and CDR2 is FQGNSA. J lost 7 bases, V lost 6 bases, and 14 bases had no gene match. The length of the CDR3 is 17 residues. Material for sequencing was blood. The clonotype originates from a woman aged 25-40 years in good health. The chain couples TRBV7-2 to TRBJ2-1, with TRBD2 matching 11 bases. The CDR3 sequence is CASRKRMGTSGGNEQFF. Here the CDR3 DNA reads TGTGCCAGCAGGAAAAGAATGGGGACTAGCGGAGGGAATGAGCAGTTCTTC. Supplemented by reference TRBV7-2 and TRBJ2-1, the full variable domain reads GAGVSQSPSNKVTEKGKDVELRCDPISGHTALYWYRQSLGQGLEFLIYFQGNSAPDKSGLPSDRFSAERTGGSVSTLTIQRTQQEDSAVYLCASRKRMGTSGGNEQFFGPGTRLTVL.